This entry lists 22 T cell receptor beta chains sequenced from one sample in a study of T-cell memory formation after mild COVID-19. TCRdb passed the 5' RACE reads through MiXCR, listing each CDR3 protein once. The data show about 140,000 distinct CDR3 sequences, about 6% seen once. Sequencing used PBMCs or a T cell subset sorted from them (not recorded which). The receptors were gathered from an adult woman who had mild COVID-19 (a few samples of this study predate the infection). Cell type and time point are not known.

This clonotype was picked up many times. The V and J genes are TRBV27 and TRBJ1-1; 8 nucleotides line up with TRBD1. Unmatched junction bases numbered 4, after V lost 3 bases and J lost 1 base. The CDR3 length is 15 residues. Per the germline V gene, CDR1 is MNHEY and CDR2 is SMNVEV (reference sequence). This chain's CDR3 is CASSLSDRGNTEAFF. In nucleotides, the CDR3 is TGTGCCAGCAGTTTGTCTGACAGGGGGAACACTGAAGCTTTCTTT.

The CDR3, as DNA: TGCAGCGTTGCCGGTCTAGCGGGGGAATCCTACGAGCAGTACTTC. This translates into CSVAGLAGESYEQYF. The chain uses TRBV29-1 and TRBJ2-7, with TRBD2 matching over 10 bases. The germline gives CDR1 SQVTM, CDR2 ANQGSEA. J was trimmed by 1 base and V by 4 bases; bases with no gene match: 7. The CDR3 spans 15 residues.

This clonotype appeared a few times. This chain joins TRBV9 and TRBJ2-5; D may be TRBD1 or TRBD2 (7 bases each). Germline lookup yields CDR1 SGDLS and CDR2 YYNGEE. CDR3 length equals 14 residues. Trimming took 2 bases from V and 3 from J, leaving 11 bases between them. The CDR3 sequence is CASSVRGGEETQYF. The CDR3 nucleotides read TGTGCCAGCAGCGTCAGGGGGGGTGAAGAGACCCAGTACTTC.

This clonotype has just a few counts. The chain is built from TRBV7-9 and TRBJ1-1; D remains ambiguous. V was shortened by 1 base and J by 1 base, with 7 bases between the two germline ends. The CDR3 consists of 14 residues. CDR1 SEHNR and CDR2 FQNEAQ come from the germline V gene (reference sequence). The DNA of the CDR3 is TGTGCCAGCAGCTTAGGGGCAGAGAACACTGAAGCTTTCTTT. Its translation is CASSLGAENTEAFF.

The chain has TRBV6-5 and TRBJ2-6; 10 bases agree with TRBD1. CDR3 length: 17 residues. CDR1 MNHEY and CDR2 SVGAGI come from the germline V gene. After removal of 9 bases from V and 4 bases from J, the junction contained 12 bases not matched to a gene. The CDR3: CASSRQGASAGANVLTF. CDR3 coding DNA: TGTGCCAGTTCGAGACAGGGGGCTTCAGCAGGGGCCAACGTCCTGACTTTC.

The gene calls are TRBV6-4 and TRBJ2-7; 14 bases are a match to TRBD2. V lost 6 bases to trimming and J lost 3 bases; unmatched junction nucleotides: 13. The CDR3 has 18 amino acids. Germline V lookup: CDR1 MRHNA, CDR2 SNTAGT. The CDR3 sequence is CASSPRLAGGKLRYEQYF. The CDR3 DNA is TGTGCCAGCAGCCCTCGACTAGCGGGAGGGAAATTACGCTACGAGCAGTACTTC.

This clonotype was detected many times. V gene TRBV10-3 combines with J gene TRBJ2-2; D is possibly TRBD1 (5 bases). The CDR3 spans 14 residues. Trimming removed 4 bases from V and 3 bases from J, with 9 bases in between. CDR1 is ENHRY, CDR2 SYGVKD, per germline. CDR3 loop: CAISARADTGELFF. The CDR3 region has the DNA TGTGCCATCAGTGCCAGGGCGGACACCGGGGAGCTGTTTTTT.

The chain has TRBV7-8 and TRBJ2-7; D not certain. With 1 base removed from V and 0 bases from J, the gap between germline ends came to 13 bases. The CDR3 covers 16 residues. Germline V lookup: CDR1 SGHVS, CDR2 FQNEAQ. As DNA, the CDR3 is TGTGCCAGCAGCTTAGAAGTAGGTTTCAGCTCCTACGAGCAGTACTTC. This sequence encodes CASSLEVGFSSYEQYF.

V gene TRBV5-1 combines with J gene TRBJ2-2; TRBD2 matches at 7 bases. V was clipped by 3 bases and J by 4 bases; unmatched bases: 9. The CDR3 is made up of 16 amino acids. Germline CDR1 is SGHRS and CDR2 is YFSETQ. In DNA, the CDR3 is TGCGCCAGCAGCTCTCTAGCGGATCTACGCACCGGGGAGCTGTTTTTT. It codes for CASSSLADLRTGELFF.

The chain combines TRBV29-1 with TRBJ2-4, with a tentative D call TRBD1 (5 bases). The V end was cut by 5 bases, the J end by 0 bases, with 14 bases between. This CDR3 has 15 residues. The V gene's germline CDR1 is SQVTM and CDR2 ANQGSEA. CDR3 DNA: TGCAGCGTTTCAGGGTTCTCCCTAGCCAAAAACATTCAGTACTTC. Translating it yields CSVSGFSLAKNIQYF.

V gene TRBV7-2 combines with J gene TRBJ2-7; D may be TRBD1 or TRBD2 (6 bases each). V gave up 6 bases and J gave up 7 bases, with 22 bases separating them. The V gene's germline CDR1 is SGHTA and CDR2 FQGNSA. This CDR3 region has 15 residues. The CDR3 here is CASRRGGYPFEEQYF. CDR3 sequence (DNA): TGTGCCAGCAGACGAGGGGGGTATCCCTTCGAGGAGCAGTACTTC.

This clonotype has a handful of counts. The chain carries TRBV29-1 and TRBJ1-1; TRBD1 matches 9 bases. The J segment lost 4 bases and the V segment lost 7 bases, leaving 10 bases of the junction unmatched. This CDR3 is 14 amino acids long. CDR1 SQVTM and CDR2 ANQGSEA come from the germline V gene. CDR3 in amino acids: CSGKSGTGFTEAFF. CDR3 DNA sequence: TGCAGCGGGAAATCCGGGACAGGGTTCACTGAAGCTTTCTTT. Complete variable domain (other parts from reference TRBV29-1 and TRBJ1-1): SAVISQKPSRDICQRGTSLTIQCQVDSQVTMMFWYRQQPGQSLTLIATANQGSEATYESGFVIDKFPISRPNLTFSTLTVSNMSPEDSSIYLCSGKSGTGFTEAFFGQGTRLTVV.

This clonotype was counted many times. In nucleotides, the CDR3 is TGCAGCGCCGCCGGGACGGGGCTCAATGAGCAGTTCTTC. It codes for CSAAGTGLNEQFF. The chain links TRBV29-1 to TRBJ2-1; either TRBD1 or TRBD2 may supply D (5 bases each). V shed 7 bases and J shed 6 bases, with 16 bases lying between them. Germline V gene lookup returns CDR1 SQVTM and CDR2 ANQGSEA. The CDR3 is 13 amino acids.

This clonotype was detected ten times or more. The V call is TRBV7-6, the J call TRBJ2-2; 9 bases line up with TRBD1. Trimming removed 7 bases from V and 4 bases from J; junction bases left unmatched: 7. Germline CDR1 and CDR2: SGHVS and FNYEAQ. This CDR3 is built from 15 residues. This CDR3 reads CASTSGTGTTGELFF. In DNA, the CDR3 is TGTGCCAGCACCTCCGGGACAGGGACCACCGGGGAGCTGTTTTTT. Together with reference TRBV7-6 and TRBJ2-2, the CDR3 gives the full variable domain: GAGVSQSPRYKVTKRGQDVALRCDPISGHVSLYWYRQALGQGPEFLTYFNYEAQQDKSGLPNDRFSAERPEGSISTLTIQRTEQRDSAMYRCASTSGTGTTGELFFGEGSRLTVL.

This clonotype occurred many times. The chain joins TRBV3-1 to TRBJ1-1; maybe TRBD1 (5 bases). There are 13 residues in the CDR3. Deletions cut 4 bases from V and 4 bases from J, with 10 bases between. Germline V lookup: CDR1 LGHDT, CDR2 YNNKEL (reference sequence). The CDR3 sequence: CASSPGHLTEAFF. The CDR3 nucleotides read TGTGCCAGCAGCCCAGGACATCTCACTGAAGCTTTCTTT.

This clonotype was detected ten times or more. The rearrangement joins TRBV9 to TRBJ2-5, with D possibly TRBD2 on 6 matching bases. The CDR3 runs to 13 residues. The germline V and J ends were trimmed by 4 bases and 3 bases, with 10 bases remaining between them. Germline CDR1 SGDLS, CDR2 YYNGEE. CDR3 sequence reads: CASSQTREETQYF. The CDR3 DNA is TGTGCCAGCAGCCAGACTAGAGAAGAGACCCAGTACTTC.

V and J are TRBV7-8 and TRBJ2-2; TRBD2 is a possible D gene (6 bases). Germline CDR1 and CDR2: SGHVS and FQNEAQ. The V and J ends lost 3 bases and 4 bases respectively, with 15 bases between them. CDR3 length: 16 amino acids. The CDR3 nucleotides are TGTGCCAGCAGCTTTAGCCCACTAGCCGGCACCGGGGAGCTGTTTTTT. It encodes CASSFSPLAGTGELFF.

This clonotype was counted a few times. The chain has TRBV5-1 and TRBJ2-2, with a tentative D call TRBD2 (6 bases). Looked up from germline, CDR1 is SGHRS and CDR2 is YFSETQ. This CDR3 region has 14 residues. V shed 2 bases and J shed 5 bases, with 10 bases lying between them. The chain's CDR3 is CASSFKSGTGELFF. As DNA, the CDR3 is TGCGCCAGCAGCTTCAAAAGCGGGACCGGGGAGCTGTTTTTT.

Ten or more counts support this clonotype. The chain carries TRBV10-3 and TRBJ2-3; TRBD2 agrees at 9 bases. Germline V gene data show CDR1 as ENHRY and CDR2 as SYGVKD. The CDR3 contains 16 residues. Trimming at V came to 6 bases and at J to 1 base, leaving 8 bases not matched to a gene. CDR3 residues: CAISPGLAGRTDTQYF. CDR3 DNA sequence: TGTGCCATCAGCCCAGGCCTAGCGGGGCGCACAGATACGCAGTATTTT.

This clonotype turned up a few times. The CDR3 bases are TGCAGTGCTAGAGAGGACAGGGGGCTGTACAATGAGCAGTTCTTC. This sequence encodes CSAREDRGLYNEQFF. J is TRBJ2-1 and V is TRBV20-1; 11 bases are a match to TRBD1. Germline V gene sequence: CDR1 DFQATT, CDR2 SNEGSKA (reference sequence). CDR3 length equals 15 residues. The ends lost 0 bases at V and 4 bases at J; junction bases unmatched: 2.

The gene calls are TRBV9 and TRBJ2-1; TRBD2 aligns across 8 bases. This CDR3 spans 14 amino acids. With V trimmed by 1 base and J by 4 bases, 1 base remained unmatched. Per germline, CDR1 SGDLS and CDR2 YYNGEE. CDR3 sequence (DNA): TGTGCCAGCAGCGTAACTAGCGGTTACAATGAGCAGTTCTTC. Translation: CASSVTSGYNEQFF.

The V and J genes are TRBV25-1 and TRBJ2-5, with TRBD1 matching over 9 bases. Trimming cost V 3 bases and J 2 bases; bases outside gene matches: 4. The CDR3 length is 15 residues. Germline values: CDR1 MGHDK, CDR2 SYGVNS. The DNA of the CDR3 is TGTGCCAGCAGTGACCCGGGACAGGGACAAGAGACCCAGTACTTC. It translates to CASSDPGQGQETQYF. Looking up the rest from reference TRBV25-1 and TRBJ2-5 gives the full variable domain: EADIYQTPRYLVIGTGKKITLECSQTMGHDKMYWYQQDPGMELHLIHYSYGVNSTEKGDLSSESTVSRIRTEHFPLTLESARPSHTSQYLCASSDPGQGQETQYFGPGTRLLVL.